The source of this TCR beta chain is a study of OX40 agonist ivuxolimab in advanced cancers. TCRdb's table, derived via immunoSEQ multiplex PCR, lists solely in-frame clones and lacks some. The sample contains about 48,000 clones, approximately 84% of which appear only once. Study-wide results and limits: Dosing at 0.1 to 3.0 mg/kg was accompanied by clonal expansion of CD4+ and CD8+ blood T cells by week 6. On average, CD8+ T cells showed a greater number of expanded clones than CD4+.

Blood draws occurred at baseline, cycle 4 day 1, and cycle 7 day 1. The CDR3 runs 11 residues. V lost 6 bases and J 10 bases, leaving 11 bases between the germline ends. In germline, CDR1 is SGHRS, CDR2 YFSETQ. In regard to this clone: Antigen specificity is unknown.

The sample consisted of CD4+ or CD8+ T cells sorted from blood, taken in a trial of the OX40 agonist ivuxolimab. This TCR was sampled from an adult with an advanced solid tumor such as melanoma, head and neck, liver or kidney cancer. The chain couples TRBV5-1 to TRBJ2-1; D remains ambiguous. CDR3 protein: CASTSGVEQFF. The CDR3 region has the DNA TGCGCCAGCACCTCGGGTGTAGAGCAGTTCTTC.